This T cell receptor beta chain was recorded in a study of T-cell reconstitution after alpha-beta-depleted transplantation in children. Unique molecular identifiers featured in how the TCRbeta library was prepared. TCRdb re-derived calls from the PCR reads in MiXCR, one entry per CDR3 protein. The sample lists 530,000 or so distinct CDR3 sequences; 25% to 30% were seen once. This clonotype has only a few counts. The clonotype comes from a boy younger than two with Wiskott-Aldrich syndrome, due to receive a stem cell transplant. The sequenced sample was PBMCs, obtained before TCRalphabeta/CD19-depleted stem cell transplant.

CDR3 coding DNA: TGTGCCATCTGCAGGAACACTGAAGCTTTCTTT. Translated, it gives CAICRNTEAFF. V usage is TRBV10-3 and J usage is TRBJ1-1; D unresolved. The V and J ends lost 8 bases and 1 base respectively, with 5 bases between them. Germline lookup yields CDR1 ENHRY and CDR2 SYGVKD. The CDR3 is 11 amino acids.